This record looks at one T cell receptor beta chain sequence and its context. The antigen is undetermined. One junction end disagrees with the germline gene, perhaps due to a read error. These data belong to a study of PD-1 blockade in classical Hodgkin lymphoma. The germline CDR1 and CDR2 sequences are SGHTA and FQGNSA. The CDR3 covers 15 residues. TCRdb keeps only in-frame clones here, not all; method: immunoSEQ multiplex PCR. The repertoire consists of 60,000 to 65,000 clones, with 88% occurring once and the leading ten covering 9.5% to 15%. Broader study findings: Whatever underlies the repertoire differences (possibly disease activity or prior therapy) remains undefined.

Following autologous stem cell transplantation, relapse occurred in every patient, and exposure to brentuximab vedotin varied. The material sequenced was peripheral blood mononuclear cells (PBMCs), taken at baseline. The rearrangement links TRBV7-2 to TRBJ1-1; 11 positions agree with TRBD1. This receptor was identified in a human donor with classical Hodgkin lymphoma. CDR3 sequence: CASRLEGTGGTEAFF. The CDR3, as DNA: TGTGCCAGCAGATTAGAAGGGACAGGGGGCACTGAAGCTTTCTTT.